The 11 T cell receptor beta chains below come from one sample, sequenced in a study of blood T cell repertoires in COVID-19 (dated by TCRdb to about 2020). Receptors were amplified or captured by the immunoSEQ multiplex PCR assay. As stored in TCRdb, this immuneACCESS dataset retains in-frame rearrangements with V and J assigned. A fraction of the clones does not appear; measured against another copy, unresolved V genes explain less than half of the discrepancy, and the remainder lacks a known reason. The sample includes under 200,000 clones, with about 85% observed a single time. 20% to 25% of the sample goes to the ten largest clones. The sample comprised peripheral blood. The receptors derive from a man aged 60 to 69 with active or convalescent COVID-19.

This clone was picked up a small number of times. This chain connects TRBV27 to TRBJ2-7; D is undetermined. In germline, CDR1 is MNHEY, CDR2 SMNVEV (reference sequence). The CDR3 is 13 amino acids. V lost 5 bases and J 3 bases, leaving 11 bases between the germline ends. The CDR3 DNA sequence: TGTGCCAGCAGTCTACAGACCAACTACGAGCAGTACTTC. It specifies CASSLQTNYEQYF.

The rearrangement joins TRBV11-2 to TRBJ1-4; tentatively, D is TRBD1 (6 bases). Germline V gene sequence: CDR1 SGHAT, CDR2 FQNNGV. V was shortened by 2 bases and J by 2 bases, with 15 bases between the two germline ends. This CDR3 spans 17 amino acids. CDR3 in DNA: TGTGCCAGCAGCTTACGACCCCAGGGGTCTACTAATGAAAAACTGTTTTTT. Its translation is CASSLRPQGSTNEKLFF.

Concerning this clone: A read error may account for a junction end that differs from germline. The V call is TRBV9, the J call TRBJ1-2; D is uncertain. In germline, CDR1 is SGDLS, CDR2 YYNGEE. This CDR3 is 14 amino acids long. The CDR3: CASSRPEGGVGLAF. CDR3 DNA sequence: TGTGCCAGCAGCCGTCCCGAGGGTGGTGTCGGGTTAGCCTTC. Full variable domain (remainder filled in from reference TRBV9 and TRBJ1-2): DSGVTQTPKHLITATGQRVTLRCSPRSGDLSVYWYQQSLDQGLQFLIQYYNGEERAKGNILERFSAQQFPDLHSELNLSSLELGDSALYFCASSRPEGGVGLAFGSGTRLTVV.

The chain carries TRBV7-9 and TRBJ1-2; 8 bases line up with TRBD1. Germline assignment: CDR1 SEHNR and CDR2 FQNEAQ (reference sequence). J gave up 3 bases and V 0 bases, and 3 bases lay outside the gene matches. This CDR3 comprises 15 residues. The CDR3 region is CASSLATGVDYGYTF. The CDR3 nucleotides are TGTGCCAGCAGCTTAGCGACAGGGGTAGACTATGGCTACACCTTC.

The chain uses TRBV11-2 and TRBJ2-2; TRBD2 agrees at 11 bases. Looked up from germline, CDR1 is SGHAT and CDR2 is FQNNGV. The CDR3 is made up of 15 amino acids. The junction had 2 bases not matched to a gene; V was cut back by 6 bases and J by 2 bases. In DNA form, the CDR3 reads TGTGCCAGCAGTAGCGGGGGGGCCAACACCGGGGAGCTGTTTTTT. This translates into CASSSGGANTGELFF.

V and J are TRBV10-3 and TRBJ2-7, with 9 nucleotides matching TRBD1. The CDR3 has 19 amino acids. Germline trimming cut 5 bases from V and 0 bases from J; bases unmatched to any gene: 17. CDR1 and CDR2 from the germline V gene are ENHRY and SYGVKD. CDR3 amino acids: CAISYKPGQGSFGSYEQYF. CDR3 nucleotides: TGTGCCATCAGTTATAAGCCGGGACAGGGAAGTTTCGGCTCCTACGAGCAGTACTTC.

Written as DNA, the CDR3 is TGCAGTGCTAGTGGTCTGGACAGAGGCTACACCTTC. It specifies CSASGLDRGYTF. The V gene is TRBV20-1, the J gene TRBJ1-2; maybe TRBD1 (6 bases). With 3 bases removed from V and 8 bases from J, the gap between germline ends came to 13 bases. The CDR3 loop spans 12 amino acids. Per the germline V gene, CDR1 is DFQATT and CDR2 is SNEGSKA (reference sequence).

This chain joins TRBV4-2 and TRBJ1-6; D is ambiguous. With 0 bases removed from V and 9 bases from J, the gap between germline ends came to 15 bases. Germline CDR1 LGHNA, CDR2 YNFKEQ. The CDR3 is 16 residues long. The CDR3 DNA reads TGTGCCAGCAGCCAAGAAGGTCCAGGAACGAGTTCACCCCTCCACTTT. Its protein is CASSQEGPGTSSPLHF.

The rearrangement links TRBV5-1 to TRBJ1-2; the D is unclear. CDR1 and CDR2 from the germline V gene are SGHRS and YFSETQ. Deletions cut 4 bases from V and 3 bases from J, with 13 bases between. The CDR3 sequence is 14 residues long. The CDR3 DNA reads TGCGCCAGCAGCGCCGGGTCAGTGGACTATGGCTACACCTTC. Amino acid sequence: CASSAGSVDYGYTF.

A remark on this clone: Within the sample, other DNA sequences also encode this same CDR3. This rearrangement joins TRBV18 to TRBJ2-5; D may be TRBD2 (6 bases). Germline CDR1 KGHSH, CDR2 LQKENI. The CDR3 is made up of 13 amino acids. V was shortened by 4 bases and J by 2 bases, with 8 bases between the two germline ends. The CDR3 protein is CASSRGVQETQYF. CDR3 DNA sequence: TGTGCCAGCTCACGGGGGGTACAAGAGACCCAGTACTTC.

The chain carries TRBV7-2 and TRBJ1-5; D is unclear. Per the germline V gene, CDR1 is SGHTA and CDR2 is FQGNSA. Trimming took 0 bases from V and 8 from J, leaving 14 bases between them. The CDR3 is 15 amino acids. Here the CDR3 DNA reads TGTGCCAGCAGCTTAGCCTTTTCGGGATTTGAGCCCCAGCATTTT. Translated: CASSLAFSGFEPQHF. Drawing the rest from reference TRBV7-2 and TRBJ1-5, the complete variable domain is GAGVSQSPSNKVTEKGKDVELRCDPISGHTALYWYRQSLGQGLEFLIYFQGNSAPDKSGLPSDRFSAERTGGSVSTLTIQRTQQEDSAVYLCASSLAFSGFEPQHFGDGTRLSIL.